The TCR beta chain under discussion was sequenced for a study of blood T cell repertoires in COVID-19. Study background: Sites across the United States, Italy and Spain contributed samples from acute and convalescent COVID-19. T cells, B-cell-depleted T cells, or PBMCs supplied cDNA or gDNA.

Measured with immunoSEQ multiplex PCR; TCRdb has only the in-frame clones, and not every one. Here the sample spans about 76,000 clones, around 90% being singletons. Germline V gene lookup returns CDR1 SGHTA and CDR2 FQGTGA. This CDR3 is 17 amino acids long. Trimming took 1 base from V and 0 from J, leaving 12 bases between them. This sequence joins TRBV7-3 and TRBJ2-2; D ambiguous. The specimen was peripheral blood. The sequence derives from a human donor in a cohort sampled during active COVID-19. The CDR3 DNA reads TGTGCCAGCAGCTTAAATCAGGCAGGTCCGAACACCGGGGAGCTGTTTTTT. Protein sequence: CASSLNQAGPNTGELFF.